Shown below are 2 T cell receptor beta chains from a single sample sequenced in a study of T cells after yellow fever vaccination. TCRdb reanalysed the 5' RACE reads using MiXCR and keeps one entry per CDR3 protein. Found here are about 240,000 distinct CDR3 sequences, roughly 7.2% of them singletons; the top ten hold 0.65% to 0.9%. The sample in question was CD4+ T cells sorted from PBMCs, obtained 15 days after the yellow fever booster vaccination. These receptors came from a young man who received the YFV17D yellow fever vaccine.

The CDR3 is CASNLLRSGSSYGYTF. CDR3 sequence (DNA): TGTGCCAGCAATCTCCTACGATCAGGGTCGAGCTATGGCTACACCTTC. This rearrangement joins TRBV28 to TRBJ1-2; tentatively, D is TRBD1 (5 bases). Germline-derived CDR1 and CDR2 are MDHEN and SYDVKM. Trimming stripped 7 bases from V and 4 bases from J, with 22 bases between. The CDR3 has 16 residues.

This clonotype was seen many times. V is TRBV20-1 and J is TRBJ2-5; no clear D. The CDR3 covers 13 residues. The V end lost 1 base, the J end lost 1 base, and 7 bases lay between the germline ends. From germline, CDR1 is DFQATT and CDR2 SNEGSKA (reference sequence). The CDR3 DNA follows: TGCAGTGCTAGAGCGTTTCCCCAAGAGACCCAGTACTTC. Residues: CSARAFPQETQYF.